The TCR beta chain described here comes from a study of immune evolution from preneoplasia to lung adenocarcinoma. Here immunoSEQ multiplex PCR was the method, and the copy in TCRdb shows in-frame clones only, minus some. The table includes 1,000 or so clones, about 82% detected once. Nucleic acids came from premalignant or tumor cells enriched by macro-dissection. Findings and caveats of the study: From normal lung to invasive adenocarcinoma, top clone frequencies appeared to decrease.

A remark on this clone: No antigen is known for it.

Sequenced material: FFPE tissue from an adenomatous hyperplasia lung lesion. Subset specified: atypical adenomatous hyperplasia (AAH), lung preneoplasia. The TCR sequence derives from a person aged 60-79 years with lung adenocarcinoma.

CDR3 coding DNA: TGCAGTGCTCCAAAGGGTAGCGAGCAGTACTTC. Its translation: CSAPKGSEQYF. The gene calls are TRBV20-1 and TRBJ2-5; the D is unclear. The DNA end is a closer match to TRBJ2-7, so the J assignment may be wrong. In germline, CDR1 is DFQATT, CDR2 SNEGSKA (reference sequence). The CDR3 has 11 residues.